These T cell receptor beta chains were read from a single sample in a study of blood T cells in healthy people across ages. Via MiXCR, TCRdb re-called the 5' RACE reads, giving one row per CDR3 protein. The data hold nearly 800,000 distinct CDR3 sequences, with 25% observed a single time. These same records also appear under a second study, on T cells of mothers and their children.

Material: blood. The receptors derive from a boy aged 5-17 years in good health. Each CDR3 is given with its conserved first and last residue. Each record gives: V gene, D gene, clone size, J gene, CDR3 DNA, CDR3 protein. D genes are given only for firm matches. Size values are once, few and many counts, or a class for expanded clones, and some rows have none.

>TRBV7-2|NA|few|TRBJ2-7
TGTGCCAGCAGCTTGGATACAGGGCTCGCCTACGAGCAGTACTTC
CASSLDTGLAYEQYF
>TRBV7-9|TRBD1|few|TRBJ2-3
TGTGCCAGCAGACCAACAGGGGCGAACACAGATACGCAGTATTTT
CASRPTGANTDTQYF
>TRBV5-1|NA|NA|TRBJ2-6
TGCGCCAGCAGCGTGTCAGGGGCCCCTGGGGCCAACGTCCCGACTTTC
CASSVSGAPGANVPTF
>TRBV12-5|TRBD2|few|TRBJ2-1
TGTGCTAGTGCCGGACTAGGCAATGAGCAGTTCTTC
CASAGLGNEQFF
>TRBV3-1|NA|few|TRBJ1-4
TGTGCCAGCAGCCCGCGATTTAATGAAAAACTGTTTTTT
CASSPRFNEKLFF
>TRBV4-2|TRBD2|few|TRBJ2-1
TGTGCCAGCAGCCAAGTTCGACTTAGCGGGAGTTACAATGAGCAGTTCTTC
CASSQVRLSGSYNEQFF
>TRBV7-3|NA|few|TRBJ1-6
TGTGCCAGCAGCCCGGAAGCCGCACTCAGTTCACCCCTCCACTTT
CASSPEAALSSPLHF
>TRBV5-5|TRBD1|few|TRBJ1-1
TGTGCCAGCAGCTTGGGGGCAGGGGGCACTGAAGCTTTCTTT
CASSLGAGGTEAFF
>TRBV28|TRBD1|NA|TRBJ2-1
TGTGCCAGCAGCGCAGGGGGCGCGGATGAGCAGTTCTTC
CASSAGGADEQFF
>TRBV28|TRBD1|many|TRBJ2-7
TGTGCCAGCAGTCCCGGGACAGTCTACGAGCAGTACTTC
CASSPGTVYEQYF
>TRBV7-2|TRBD2|NA|TRBJ2-3
TGTGCCAGCAGCTCGGGGAGGGGATCTAGCACAGATACGCAGTATTTT
CASSSGRGSSTDTQYF
>TRBV4-3|NA|once|TRBJ1-4
TGCGCCAGCAGCCGCCTAACAGGGTCAACTAATGAAAAACTGTTTTTT
CASSRLTGSTNEKLFF
>TRBV29-1|NA|few|TRBJ1-2
TGCAGCGACCGGACAGACTTAAGCGGCTACACCTTC
CSDRTDLSGYTF
>TRBV27|TRBD1|NA|TRBJ1-5
TGTGCCAGCAGGCCGGACAGGGCAGGTCAGCCCCAGCATTTT
CASRPDRAGQPQHF
>TRBV13|NA|few|TRBJ1-4
TGTGCCAGCAGCTTAATCGGGAATGAAAAACTGTTTTTT
CASSLIGNEKLFF
>TRBV28|TRBD1|many|TRBJ2-1
TGTGCCAGCAGTTTAACGGGACAGGGTTCCTACAATGAGCAGTTCTTC
CASSLTGQGSYNEQFF
>TRBV5-1|TRBD1|NA|TRBJ2-7
TGCGCCAGCAGCTTGGGAGCCGGGACAGGGTCCTACGAGCAGTACTTC
CASSLGAGTGSYEQYF
>TRBV9|NA|few|TRBJ1-2
TGTGCCAGCAGCCGTCCCGGGACTGATAACTATGGCTACACCTTC
CASSRPGTDNYGYTF
>TRBV13|TRBD1|NA|TRBJ2-7
TGTGCCAGCAGCTTTAGTGGACAGGGCAACGAGCAGTACTTC
CASSFSGQGNEQYF
>TRBV25-1|NA|NA|TRBJ2-1
TGTGCCAGCAGTGAAGGGACTGTCAGGGGAAATGAGCAGTTCTTC
CASSEGTVRGNEQFF
>TRBV2|NA|NA|TRBJ2-3
TGTGCCAGCAGCCCGAGGGCTGGAGCTAGCACAGATACGCAGTATTTT
CASSPRAGASTDTQYF
>TRBV19|NA|few|TRBJ1-5
TGTGCCAGTACCCCGGGGCAGAACAATCAGCCCCAGCATTTT
CASTPGQNNQPQHF
>TRBV7-9|NA|NA|TRBJ2-3
TGTGCCAGCAGCCCCGTTCCTCAGGCCGAAGATACGCAGTATTTT
CASSPVPQAEDTQYF
>TRBV6-1|NA|few|TRBJ2-7
TGTGCCAGCAGCGGGGTTTCGGACAGATACGAGCAGTACTTC
CASSGVSDRYEQYF
>TRBV20-1|NA|NA|TRBJ1-4
TGCAGTGCACAAGGGGGGACAACTAATGAAAAACTGTTTTTT
CSAQGGTTNEKLFF
>TRBV29-1|NA|NA|TRBJ1-3
TGCAGCGTTCGGGACCGCCGCTCTGGAAACACCATATATTTT
CSVRDRRSGNTIYF
>TRBV6-1|TRBD2|few|TRBJ2-2
TGTGCCAGCAGTCCCCTCGGAGCGGGGGGAGGCACCGGGGAGCTGTTTTTT
CASSPLGAGGGTGELFF
>TRBV6-2/TRBV6-3|TRBD1|few|TRBJ2-7
TGTGCCAGCAGTTACTCTGGACAGGGATCTATCTACGAGCAGTACTTC
CASSYSGQGSIYEQYF
>TRBV6-6|NA|few|TRBJ2-1
TGTGCCAGCAGGACAACTGGGACCTCCCACAATGAGCAGTTCTTC
CASRTTGTSHNEQFF
>TRBV25-1|NA|few|TRBJ2-7
TGTGCCAGCAGTGTATTGGCGGGCGATTCCTACGAGCAGTACTTC
CASSVLAGDSYEQYF
>TRBV12-3/TRBV12-4|TRBD2|NA|TRBJ2-1
TGTGCCAGCACCGCTAGACTAGCGGGTTGGACCTACAATGAGCAGTTCTTC
CASTARLAGWTYNEQFF
>TRBV7-9|TRBD1|many|TRBJ2-1
TGTGCCGGAAGCCGGGACAGGGGTAATGAGCAGTTCTTC
CAGSRDRGNEQFF
>TRBV7-9|NA|NA|TRBJ1-1
TGTGCCAGCAGCTTAGCATATGGGTTTGAAGCTTTCTTT
CASSLAYGFEAFF
>TRBV27|TRBD2|NA|TRBJ2-7
TGTGCCTGTGGGAGGGGTTACGAGCAGTACTTC
CACGRGYEQYF
>TRBV20-1|TRBD2|few|TRBJ2-3
TGCAGTGCTAGACTAGCGGGAACAGATACGCAGTATTTT
CSARLAGTDTQYF
>TRBV29-1|NA|few|TRBJ2-5
TGCAGCGCAGAGGGGGGACCCAAGACCCAGTACTTC
CSAEGGPKTQYF
>TRBV29-1|NA|few|TRBJ2-1
TGCAGCGCATCCATCGGAATCGAGCAGTTCTTC
CSASIGIEQFF
>TRBV15|NA|NA|TRBJ1-3
TGTGCCACCAGCAGAGATACGGCCTGGGGGGTAAACTCTGGAAACACCATATATTTT
CATSRDTAWGVNSGNTIYF
>TRBV28|NA|NA|TRBJ2-1
TGTGCCAGCAGTTTCCCAGCGGAAATCTACAATGAGCAGTTCTTC
CASSFPAEIYNEQFF
>TRBV7-8|TRBD2|NA|TRBJ2-5
TGTGCCAGCAGCTTGGGGACTAGCGACTGGGAAGAGACCCAGTACTTC
CASSLGTSDWEETQYF
>TRBV7-8|NA|few|TRBJ1-2
TGTGCCAGCAGCTCTGCGGGGGGAAACTATGGCTACACCTTC
CASSSAGGNYGYTF
>TRBV7-7|NA|NA|TRBJ2-1
TGTGCTAGCAGCCCGGCGCAGGGCGCGAATGAGCAGTTCTTC
CASSPAQGANEQFF
>TRBV7-2|NA|NA|TRBJ2-1
TGTGCCAGCAGCTTTAATCCCTACGGGAGAGTCTACAATGAGCAGTTCTTC
CASSFNPYGRVYNEQFF
>TRBV7-9|NA|NA|TRBJ2-4
TGTGCCAGCAGTTCTATATGGATAGGCATTCAGTACTTC
CASSSIWIGIQYF
>TRBV27|NA|NA|TRBJ2-7
TGTGCCAGCAGTTTATATGAGGGGGCGGGGAGGCCCGAGCAGTACTTC
CASSLYEGAGRPEQYF
>TRBV14|TRBD1|NA|TRBJ2-7
TGTGCCAGCAGCCCCCTCCACAGGGGGAGAGGGGGGGAGCAGTACTTC
CASSPLHRGRGGEQYF
>TRBV28|TRBD1|few|TRBJ1-6
TGTGCCAGCAGTTTGGGTGCCGGGACAGTTTATAATTCACCCCTCCACTTT
CASSLGAGTVYNSPLHF
>TRBV29-1|NA|NA|TRBJ1-1
TGCAGCGCCGACGTGGACATAGGCACTGAAGCTTTCTTT
CSADVDIGTEAFF
>TRBV7-2|NA|NA|TRBJ1-3
TGTGCCAGCAGCTTCTTAGCGGCGTCGACTGCTGGAAACACCATATATTTT
CASSFLAASTAGNTIYF
>TRBV27|TRBD1|few|TRBJ1-2
TGTGCCAGCAGTACAAACAGGGGGATGGACTATGGCTACACCTTC
CASSTNRGMDYGYTF
>TRBV29-1|TRBD2|NA|TRBJ2-1
TGCAGCGTTGAATATGCGGGGGGCTCGATCAATGAGCAGTTCTTC
CSVEYAGGSINEQFF
>TRBV12-3/TRBV12-4|NA|NA|TRBJ2-1
TGTGCCAGCAGTTTGGGCAGTCGAGAGCAGTTCTTC
CASSLGSREQFF
>TRBV29-1|TRBD1|NA|TRBJ2-1
TGCAGCGCACGGTCCGGGACAGGGGGCTACAATGAGCAGTTCTTC
CSARSGTGGYNEQFF
>TRBV6-6|NA|few|TRBJ1-2
TGTGCCACCACGGACAGCCATGGCGTGGGCTACACCTTC
CATTDSHGVGYTF
>TRBV20-1|TRBD1|NA|TRBJ2-2
TGCAGTGCAAGGACAGGGTTCTGGAACACCGGGGAGCTGTTTTTT
CSARTGFWNTGELFF